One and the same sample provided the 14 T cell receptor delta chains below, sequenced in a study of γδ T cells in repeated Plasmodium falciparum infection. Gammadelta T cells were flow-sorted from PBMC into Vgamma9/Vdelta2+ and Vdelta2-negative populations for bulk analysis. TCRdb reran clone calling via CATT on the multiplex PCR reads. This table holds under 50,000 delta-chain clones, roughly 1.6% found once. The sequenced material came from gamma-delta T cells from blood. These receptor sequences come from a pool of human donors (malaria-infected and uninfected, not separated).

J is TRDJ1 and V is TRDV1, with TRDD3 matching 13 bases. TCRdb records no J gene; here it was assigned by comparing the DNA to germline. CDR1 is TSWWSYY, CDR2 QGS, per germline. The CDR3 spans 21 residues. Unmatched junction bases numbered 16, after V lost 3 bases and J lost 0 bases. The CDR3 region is CALGDQTPTNWGIRYTDKLIF. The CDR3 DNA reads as TGTGCTCTTGGGGATCAGACTCCTACGAACTGGGGGATACGGTACACCGATAAACTCATCTTT.

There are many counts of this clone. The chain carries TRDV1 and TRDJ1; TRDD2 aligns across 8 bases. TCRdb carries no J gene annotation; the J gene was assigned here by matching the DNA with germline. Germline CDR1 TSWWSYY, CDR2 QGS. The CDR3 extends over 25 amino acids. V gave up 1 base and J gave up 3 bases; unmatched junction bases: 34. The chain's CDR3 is CALGEPKLPTVGGWGIPIHPDKLIF. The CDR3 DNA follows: TGTGCTCTTGGGGAACCAAAACTTCCTACCGTAGGGGGCTGGGGTATACCGATACATCCCGATAAACTCATCTTT.

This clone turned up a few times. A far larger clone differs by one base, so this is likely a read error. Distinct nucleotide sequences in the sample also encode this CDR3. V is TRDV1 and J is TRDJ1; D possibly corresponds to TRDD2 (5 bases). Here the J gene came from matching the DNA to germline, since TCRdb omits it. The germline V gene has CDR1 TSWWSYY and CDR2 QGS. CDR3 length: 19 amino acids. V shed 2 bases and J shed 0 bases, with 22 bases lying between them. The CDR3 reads CALGEIFPRLGLDTDKLIF. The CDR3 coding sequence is TGTGCTCTTGGGGAAATCTTCCCCCGATTAGGGCTGGACACCGATAAACTCATCTTT.

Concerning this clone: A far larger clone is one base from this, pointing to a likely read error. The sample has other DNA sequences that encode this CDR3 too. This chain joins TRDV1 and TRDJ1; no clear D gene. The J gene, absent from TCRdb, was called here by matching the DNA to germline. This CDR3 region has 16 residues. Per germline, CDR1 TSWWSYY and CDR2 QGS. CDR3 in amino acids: CALGGIPVIVADKLIF. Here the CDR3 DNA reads TGTGCTCTTGGGGGAATTCCCGTTATTGTGGCCGACAAACTCATCTTT.

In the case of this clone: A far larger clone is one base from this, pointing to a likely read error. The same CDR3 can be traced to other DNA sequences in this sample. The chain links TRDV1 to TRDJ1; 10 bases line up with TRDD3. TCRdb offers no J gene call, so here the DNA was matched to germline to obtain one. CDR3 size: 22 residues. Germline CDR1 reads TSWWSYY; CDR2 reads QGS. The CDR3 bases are TGTGCTCTCGGGGAACTCCTACGTGTCTCGGACTGGGGGGATACGAGGACCGATAAACTCATCTTT. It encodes CALGELLRVSDWGDTRTDKLIF.

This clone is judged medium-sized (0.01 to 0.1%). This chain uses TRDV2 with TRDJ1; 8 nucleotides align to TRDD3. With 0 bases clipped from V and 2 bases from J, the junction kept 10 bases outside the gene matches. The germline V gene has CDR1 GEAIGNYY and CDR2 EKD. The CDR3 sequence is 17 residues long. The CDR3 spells CACDTLLGATTTDKLIF. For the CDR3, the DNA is TGTGCCTGTGACACCTTACTGGGGGCCACCACGACCGATAAACTCATCTTT.

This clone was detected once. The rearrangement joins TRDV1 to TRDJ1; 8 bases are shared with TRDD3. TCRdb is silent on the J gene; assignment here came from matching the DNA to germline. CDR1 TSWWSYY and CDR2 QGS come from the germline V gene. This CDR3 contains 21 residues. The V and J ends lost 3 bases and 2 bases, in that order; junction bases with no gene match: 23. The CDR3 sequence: CALGDAGGGGIIPVRTDKLIF. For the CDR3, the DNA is TGTGCTCTTGGGGACGCCGGGGGAGGGGGGATAATTCCAGTTCGGACCGATAAACTCATCTTT.

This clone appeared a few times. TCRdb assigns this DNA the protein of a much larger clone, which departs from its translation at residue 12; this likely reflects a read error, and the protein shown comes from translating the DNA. This chain's CDR3 is CACDTVRDTYDRLIF. The CDR3 bases are TGTGCCTGTGACACCGTAAGGGATACGTACGATAGACTCATCTTT. The rearrangement links TRDV2 to TRDJ1; 8 nucleotides agree with TRDD3. The J gene, absent from TCRdb, was called here by matching the DNA to germline. CDR3 length: 15 amino acids. In germline, CDR1 is GEAIGNYY, CDR2 EKD.

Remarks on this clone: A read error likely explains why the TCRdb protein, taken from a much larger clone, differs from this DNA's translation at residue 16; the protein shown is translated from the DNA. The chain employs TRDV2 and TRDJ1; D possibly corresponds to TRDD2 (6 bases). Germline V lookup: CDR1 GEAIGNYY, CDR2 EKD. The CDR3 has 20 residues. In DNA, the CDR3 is TGTGCCTGCAAGCTCTACACTCCTTCCCGGGGACTTATTTACACCAATAAACTCATCTTT. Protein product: CACKLYTPSRGLIYTNKLIF.

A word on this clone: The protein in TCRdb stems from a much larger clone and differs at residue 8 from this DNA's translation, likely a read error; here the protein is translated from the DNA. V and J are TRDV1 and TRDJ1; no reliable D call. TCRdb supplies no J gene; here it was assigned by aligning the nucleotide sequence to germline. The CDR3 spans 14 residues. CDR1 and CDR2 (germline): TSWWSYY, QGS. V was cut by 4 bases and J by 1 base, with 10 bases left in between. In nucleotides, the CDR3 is TGTGCTCTTGGGGCACCCAAAAGCACCGATAAACTCATCTTT. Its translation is CALGAPKSTDKLIF.

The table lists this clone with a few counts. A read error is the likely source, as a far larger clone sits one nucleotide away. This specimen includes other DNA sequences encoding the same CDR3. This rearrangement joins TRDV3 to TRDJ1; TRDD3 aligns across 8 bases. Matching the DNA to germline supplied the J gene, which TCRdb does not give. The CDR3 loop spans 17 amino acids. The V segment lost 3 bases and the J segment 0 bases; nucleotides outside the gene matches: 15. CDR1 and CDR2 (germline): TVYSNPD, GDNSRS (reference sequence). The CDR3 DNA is TGTGCCTTGACTTCTATGGGTGGACTGGGGGACACCGATAAACTCATCTTT. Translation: CALTSMGGLGDTDKLIF.

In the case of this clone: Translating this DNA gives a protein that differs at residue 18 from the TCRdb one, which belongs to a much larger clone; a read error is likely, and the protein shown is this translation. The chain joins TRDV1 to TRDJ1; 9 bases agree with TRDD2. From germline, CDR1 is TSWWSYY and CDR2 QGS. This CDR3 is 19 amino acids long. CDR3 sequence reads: CALGDPFLRRWGRTDKLTF. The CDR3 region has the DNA TGTGCTCTTGGGGATCCCTTCCTACGTAGGTGGGGGAGAACCGATAAACTCACCTTT.

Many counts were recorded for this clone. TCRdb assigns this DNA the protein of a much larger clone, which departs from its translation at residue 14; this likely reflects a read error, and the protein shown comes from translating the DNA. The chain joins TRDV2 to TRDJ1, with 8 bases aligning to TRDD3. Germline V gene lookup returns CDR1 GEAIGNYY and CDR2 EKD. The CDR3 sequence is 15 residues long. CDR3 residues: CACVGLGDNTDKLTF. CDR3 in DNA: TGTGCCTGTGTAGGTCTGGGGGACAACACCGATAAACTCACCTTT.

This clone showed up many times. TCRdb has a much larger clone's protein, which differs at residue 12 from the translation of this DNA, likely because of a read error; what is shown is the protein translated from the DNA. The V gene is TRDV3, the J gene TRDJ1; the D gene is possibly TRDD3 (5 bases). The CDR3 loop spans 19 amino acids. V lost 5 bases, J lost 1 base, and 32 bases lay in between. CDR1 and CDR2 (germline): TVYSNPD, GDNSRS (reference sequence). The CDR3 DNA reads TGTGCCATACGTGCTCATTCTGAATTGTGCGAAGGTGCCACCGATAAACTCATCTTT. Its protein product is CAIRAHSELCEGATDKLIF.